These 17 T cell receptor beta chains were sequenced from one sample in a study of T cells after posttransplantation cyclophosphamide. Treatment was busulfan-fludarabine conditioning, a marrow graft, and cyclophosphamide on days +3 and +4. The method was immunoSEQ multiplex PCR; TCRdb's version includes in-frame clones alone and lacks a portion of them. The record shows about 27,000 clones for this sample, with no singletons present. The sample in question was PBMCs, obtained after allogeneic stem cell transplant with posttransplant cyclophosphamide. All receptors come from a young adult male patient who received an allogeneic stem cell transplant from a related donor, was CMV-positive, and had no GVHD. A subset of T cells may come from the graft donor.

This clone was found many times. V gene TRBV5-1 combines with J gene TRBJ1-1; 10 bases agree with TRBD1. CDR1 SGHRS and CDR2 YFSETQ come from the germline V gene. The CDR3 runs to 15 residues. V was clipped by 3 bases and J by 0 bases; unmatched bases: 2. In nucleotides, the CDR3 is TGCGCCAGCAGCTCGACAGGGGGCATGAACACTGAAGCTTTCTTT. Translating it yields CASSSTGGMNTEAFF.

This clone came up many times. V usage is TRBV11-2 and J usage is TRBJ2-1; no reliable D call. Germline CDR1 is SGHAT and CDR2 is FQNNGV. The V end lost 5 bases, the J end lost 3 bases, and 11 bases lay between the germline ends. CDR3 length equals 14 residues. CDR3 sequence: CASSPGSHYNEQFF. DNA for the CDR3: TGTGCCAGCAGCCCAGGAAGCCACTACAATGAGCAGTTCTTC.

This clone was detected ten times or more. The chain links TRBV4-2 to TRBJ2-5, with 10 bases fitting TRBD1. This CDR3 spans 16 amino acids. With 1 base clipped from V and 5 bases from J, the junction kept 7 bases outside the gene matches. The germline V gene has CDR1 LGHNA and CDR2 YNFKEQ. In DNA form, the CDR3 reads TGTGCCAGCAGCCAAGGGACAGGGGGTTCGTCGGAGACCCAGTACTTC. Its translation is CASSQGTGGSSETQYF.

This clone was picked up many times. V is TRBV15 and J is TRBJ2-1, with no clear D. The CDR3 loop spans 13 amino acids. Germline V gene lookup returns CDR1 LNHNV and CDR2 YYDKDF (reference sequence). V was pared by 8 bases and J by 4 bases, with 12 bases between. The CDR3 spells CATLRYPYNEQFF. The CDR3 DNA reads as TGTGCCACCCTCAGGTACCCATACAATGAGCAGTTCTTC. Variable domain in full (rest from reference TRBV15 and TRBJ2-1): DAMVIQNPRYQVTQFGKPVTLSCSQTLNHNVMYWYQQKSSQAPKLLFHYYDKDFNNEADTPDNFQSRRPNTSFCFLDIRSPGLGDTAMYLCATLRYPYNEQFFGPGTRLTVL.

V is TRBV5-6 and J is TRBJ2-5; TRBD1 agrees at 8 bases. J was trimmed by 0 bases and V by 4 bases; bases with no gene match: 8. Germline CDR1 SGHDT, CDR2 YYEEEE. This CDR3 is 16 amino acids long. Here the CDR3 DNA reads TGTGCCAGCAGCCCGCGGACAGGGAGGTACCAAGAGACCCAGTACTTC. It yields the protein CASSPRTGRYQETQYF.

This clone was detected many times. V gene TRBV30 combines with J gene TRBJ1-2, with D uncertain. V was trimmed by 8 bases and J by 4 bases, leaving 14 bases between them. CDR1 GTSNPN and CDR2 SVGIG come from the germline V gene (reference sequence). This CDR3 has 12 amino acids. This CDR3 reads CAEISRSYGYTF. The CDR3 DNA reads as TGTGCCGAGATCTCTAGGTCCTATGGCTACACCTTC.

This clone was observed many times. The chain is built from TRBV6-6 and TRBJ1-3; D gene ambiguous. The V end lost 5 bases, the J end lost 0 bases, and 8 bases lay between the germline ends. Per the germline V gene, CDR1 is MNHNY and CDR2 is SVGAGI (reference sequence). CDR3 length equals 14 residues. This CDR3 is CASSPPSSGNTIYF. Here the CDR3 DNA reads TGTGCCAGCAGTCCTCCGAGCTCTGGAAACACCATATATTTT.

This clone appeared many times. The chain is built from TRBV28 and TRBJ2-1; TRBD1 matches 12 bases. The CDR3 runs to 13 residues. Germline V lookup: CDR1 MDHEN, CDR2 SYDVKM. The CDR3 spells CASRDRGLNEQFF. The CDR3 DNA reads TGTGCGTCCCGGGACAGGGGGCTCAATGAGCAGTTCTTC. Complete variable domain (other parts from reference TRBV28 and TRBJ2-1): DVKVTQSSRYLVKRTGEKVFLECVQDMDHENMFWYRQDPGLGLRLIYFSYDVKMKEKGDIPEGYSVSREKKERFSLILESASTNQTSMYLCASRDRGLNEQFFGPGTRLTVL.

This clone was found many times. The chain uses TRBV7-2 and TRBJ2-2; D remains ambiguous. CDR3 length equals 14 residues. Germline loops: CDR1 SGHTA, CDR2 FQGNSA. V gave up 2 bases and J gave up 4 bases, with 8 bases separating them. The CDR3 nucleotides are TGTGCCAGCAGCTTACCAGATATCACCGGGGAGCTGTTTTTT. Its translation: CASSLPDITGELFF.

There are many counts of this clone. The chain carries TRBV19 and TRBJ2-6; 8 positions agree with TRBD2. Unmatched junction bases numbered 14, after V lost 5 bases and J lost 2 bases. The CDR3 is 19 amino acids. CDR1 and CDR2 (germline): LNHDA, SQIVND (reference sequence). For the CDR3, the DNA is TGTGCCAGTAGTCCAAAGGGGAGCGGGGGTCTCGCTGGGGCCAACGTCCTGACTTTC. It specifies CASSPKGSGGLAGANVLTF.

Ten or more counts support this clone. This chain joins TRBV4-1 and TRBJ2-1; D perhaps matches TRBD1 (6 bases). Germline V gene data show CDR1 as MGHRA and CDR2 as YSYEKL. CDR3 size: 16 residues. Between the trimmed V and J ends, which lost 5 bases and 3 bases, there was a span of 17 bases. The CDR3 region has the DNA TGCGCCAGCAGCTTGGGCCTCAGGGGACGCTACAATGAGCAGTTCTTC. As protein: CASSLGLRGRYNEQFF.

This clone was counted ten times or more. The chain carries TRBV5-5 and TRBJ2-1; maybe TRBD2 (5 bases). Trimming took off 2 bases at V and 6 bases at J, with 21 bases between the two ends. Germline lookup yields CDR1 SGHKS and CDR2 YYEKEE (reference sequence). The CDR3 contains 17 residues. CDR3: CASSFPPLAIFSNEQFF. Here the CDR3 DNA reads TGTGCCAGCAGCTTTCCCCCGCTAGCCATTTTTTCCAATGAGCAGTTCTTC.

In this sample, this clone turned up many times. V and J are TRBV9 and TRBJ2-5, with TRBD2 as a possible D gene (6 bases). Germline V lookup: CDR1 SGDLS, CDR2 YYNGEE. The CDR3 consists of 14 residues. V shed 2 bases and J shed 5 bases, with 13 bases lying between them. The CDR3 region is CASSVGGGGETQYF. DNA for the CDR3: TGTGCCAGCAGCGTTGGGGGAGGTGGGGAGACCCAGTACTTC.

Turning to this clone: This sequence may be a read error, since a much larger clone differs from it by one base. CDR3 sequence (DNA): TGTACCAGCAGCCCGTCGGGACAGGGCCCCTACGAGCAGTACTTC. This gives the protein CTSSPSGQGPYEQYF. This chain joins TRBV28 and TRBJ2-7; TRBD1 aligns across 9 bases. CDR3 size: 15 residues. Germline-derived CDR1 and CDR2 are MDHEN and SYDVKM.

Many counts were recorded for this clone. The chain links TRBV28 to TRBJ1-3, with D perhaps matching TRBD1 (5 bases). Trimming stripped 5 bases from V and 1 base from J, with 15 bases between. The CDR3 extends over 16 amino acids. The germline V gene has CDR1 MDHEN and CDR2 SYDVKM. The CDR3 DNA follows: TGTGCCAGCAGTCTTACCCGGGACTTTTCTGGAAACACCATATATTTT. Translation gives CASSLTRDFSGNTIYF.

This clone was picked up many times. The CDR3 loop reads CASSPSPGDTEAFF. In DNA form, the CDR3 reads TGTGCCAGCAGCCCGTCTCCGGGGGACACTGAAGCTTTCTTT. V is TRBV7-2 and J is TRBJ1-1, with D tentatively TRBD1 (5 bases). The CDR3 runs to 14 residues. CDR1 is SGHTA, CDR2 FQGNSA, per germline. V gave up 5 bases and J gave up 3 bases, with 13 bases separating them.

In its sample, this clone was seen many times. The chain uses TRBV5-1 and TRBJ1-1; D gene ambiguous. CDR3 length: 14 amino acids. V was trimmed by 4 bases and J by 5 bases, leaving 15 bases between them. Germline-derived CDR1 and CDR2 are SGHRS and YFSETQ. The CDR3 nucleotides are TGCGCCAGCAGCGGAGACGGGCCGGGGACTGAAGCTTTCTTT. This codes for CASSGDGPGTEAFF.